Listed below are T cell receptor beta chains from one sample, sequenced in a study of T-cell reconstitution after alpha-beta-depleted transplantation in children. MiXCR, applied by TCRdb to the PCR reads, yields one record per CDR3 protein. The sample carries around 480,000 distinct CDR3 sequences, around a third recorded once. Sequenced here: PBMCs from the stem cell graft donor, sampled from the stem cell graft. These TCRs come from a human donor who donated a stem cell graft to a child with aplastic anemia. The CDR3 runs from the conserved cysteine through the conserved F or W.

v_call: TRBV5-1
cdr3_aa: CASSTGLAGRYF

v_call: TRBV19
cdr3_aa: CASRPWEAGNQPQHF

v_call: TRBV20-1
cdr3_aa: CSASPRKELPNQYF

v_call: TRBV7-2
cdr3_aa: CASSVQGLAAPNEQYF

v_call: TRBV10-3
cdr3_aa: CAIKGQGISETQYF

v_call: TRBV19
cdr3_aa: CASIPRGDYGYTF

v_call: TRBV27
cdr3_aa: CASSFARGSYGYTF

v_call: TRBV12-3/TRBV12-4
cdr3_aa: CASTAGGGPTEAFF

v_call: TRBV20-1
cdr3_aa: CSARWWTGGDVLTSDTQYF

v_call: TRBV3-1
cdr3_aa: CASSQEGRRWEQYF

v_call: TRBV20-1
cdr3_aa: CSARDRREGLGNEQFF

v_call: TRBV2
cdr3_aa: CASSEGLAGIGYEQYF

v_call: TRBV6-5
cdr3_aa: CASSYSTVPSYNEQFF

v_call: TRBV28
cdr3_aa: CASSFDGRRTQYF

v_call: TRBV10-1
cdr3_aa: CASSEVFGGGTDTQYF

v_call: TRBV2
cdr3_aa: CATSIRNEQFF

v_call: TRBV20-1
cdr3_aa: CSAKTGGRETQYF

v_call: TRBV20-1
cdr3_aa: CSASQIAGYEQFF

v_call: TRBV6-9
cdr3_aa: CASGGSTNEKLFF

v_call: TRBV20-1
cdr3_aa: CSARADTPTEAFF

v_call: TRBV19
cdr3_aa: CASSMRQGGTEAFF

v_call: TRBV7-2
cdr3_aa: CASSPLGTRGDQPQHF

v_call: TRBV2
cdr3_aa: CASSPTDTEAFF

v_call: TRBV4-3
cdr3_aa: CASSQDRANYNEQFF

v_call: TRBV7-2
cdr3_aa: CASSLAGPGLGTQYF

v_call: TRBV29-1
cdr3_aa: CSTKLQGAGETQYF

v_call: TRBV20-1
cdr3_aa: CSARWTSGRLNEQFF

v_call: TRBV11-1
cdr3_aa: CAHLDLPPRGEGYTEAFF

v_call: TRBV7-2
cdr3_aa: CASTGSLADTQYF

v_call: TRBV7-2
cdr3_aa: CASSLDRTQETQYF

v_call: TRBV12-3/TRBV12-4
cdr3_aa: CASRSSGLSYNEQFF

v_call: TRBV6-1
cdr3_aa: CASSETGSVNYGYTF

v_call: TRBV29-1
cdr3_aa: CSVQDGPPGVTF

v_call: TRBV5-1
cdr3_aa: CASSYTGTGGLNEQFF

v_call: TRBV7-2
cdr3_aa: CASSLGSGPQETQYF

v_call: TRBV7-2
cdr3_aa: CASSSEGANYGYTF

v_call: TRBV9
cdr3_aa: CASSATRQGGSPLHF

v_call: TRBV5-1
cdr3_aa: CASSLDGHTRTDTQYF

v_call: TRBV12-3/TRBV12-4
cdr3_aa: CASWGQGGEQYF

v_call: TRBV30
cdr3_aa: CAWSAGLPKLRDTIYF

v_call: TRBV5-1
cdr3_aa: CASSPGATNEKLFF

v_call: TRBV14
cdr3_aa: CASSHHRSGTEAFF

v_call: TRBV4-3
cdr3_aa: CASSPSRQGGPYTDTQYF

v_call: TRBV6-5
cdr3_aa: CASSYNFQGEGEQFF

v_call: TRBV7-2
cdr3_aa: CASSSPTSGKNTQYF

v_call: TRBV20-1
cdr3_aa: CSARDPGAPLHF

v_call: TRBV12-3/TRBV12-4
cdr3_aa: CASSPPRNTEAFF

v_call: TRBV30
cdr3_aa: CAGGLAGGPETQYF

v_call: TRBV20-1
cdr3_aa: CSAGGQSGNQETQYF

v_call: TRBV7-4
cdr3_aa: CASSTIPIAGGYNEQFF